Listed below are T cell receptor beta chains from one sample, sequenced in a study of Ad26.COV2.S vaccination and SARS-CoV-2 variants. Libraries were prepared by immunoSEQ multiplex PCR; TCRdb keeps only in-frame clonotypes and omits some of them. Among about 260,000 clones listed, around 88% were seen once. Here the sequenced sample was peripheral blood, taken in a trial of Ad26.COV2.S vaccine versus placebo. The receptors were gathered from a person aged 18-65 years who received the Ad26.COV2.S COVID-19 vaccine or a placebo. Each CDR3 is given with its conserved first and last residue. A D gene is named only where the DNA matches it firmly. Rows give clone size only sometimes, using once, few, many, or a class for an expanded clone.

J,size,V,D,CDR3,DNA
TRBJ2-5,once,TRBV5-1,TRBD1,CASSNSPGQRYRQTQYF,TGCGCCAGCAGCAACTCTCCGGGACAGAGGTACCGTCAGACCCAGTACTTC
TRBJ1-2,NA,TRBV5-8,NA,CASSLLASWGYTF,TGTGCCAGCAGTCTACTGGCCTCGTGGGGCTACACCTTC
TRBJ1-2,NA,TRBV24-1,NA,CATSDRRGIDGYTF,TGTGCCACCAGTGACCGACGGGGGATCGATGGCTACACCTTC
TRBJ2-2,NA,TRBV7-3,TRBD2,CASSWKREGYTGELFF,TGTGCCAGCAGCTGGAAGCGGGAGGGCTACACCGGGGAGCTGTTTTTT
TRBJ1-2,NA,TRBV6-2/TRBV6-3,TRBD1,CASSTDRGDNYGYTF,TGTGCCAGCAGTACCGACAGGGGGGACAACTATGGCTACACCTTC
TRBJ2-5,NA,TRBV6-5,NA,CASSYHRGAETQYF,TGTGCCAGCAGTTACCACCGGGGGGCAGAGACCCAGTACTTC
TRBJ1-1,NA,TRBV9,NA,CASSVEDNTEAFF,TGTGCCAGCAGCGTAGAGGACAACACTGAAGCTTTCTTT
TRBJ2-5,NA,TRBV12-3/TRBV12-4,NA,CASRQVGIETQYF,TGTGCCAGCAGACAAGTGGGGATAGAGACCCAGTACTTC
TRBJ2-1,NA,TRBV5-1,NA,CASSLAFGNEQFF,TGCGCCAGCAGCTTGGCCTTTGGGAATGAGCAGTTCTTC
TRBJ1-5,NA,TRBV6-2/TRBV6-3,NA,CASSTRHPGRGQPQHF,TGTGCCAGCAGCACCAGACACCCCGGGCGCGGGCAGCCCCAGCATTTT
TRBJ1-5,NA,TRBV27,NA,CASSPRTTSNQPQHF,TGTGCCAGCAGTCCGCGGACTACTAGCAATCAGCCCCAGCATTTT
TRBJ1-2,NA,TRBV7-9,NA,CASGGAGPVSYTF,TGTGCCAGCGGGGGGGCAGGTCCTGTGAGCTACACCTTC
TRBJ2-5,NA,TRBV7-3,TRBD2,CASSVGLAGGQETQYF,TGTGCCAGCAGCGTGGGACTAGCGGGGGGCCAAGAGACCCAGTACTTC
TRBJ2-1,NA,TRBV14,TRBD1,CASSLDRGLDNEQFF,TGTGCCAGCAGCCTCGACAGGGGGCTCGACAATGAGCAGTTCTTC
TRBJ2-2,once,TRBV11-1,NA,CASSSPKTANTGELFF,TGTGCCAGCAGCTCACCAAAGACAGCAAACACCGGGGAGCTGTTTTTT
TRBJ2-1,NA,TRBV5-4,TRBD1,CASRGQGWNNEQFF,TGTGCCAGCAGGGGACAGGGTTGGAACAATGAGCAGTTCTTC
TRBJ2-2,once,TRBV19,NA,CASSIEASLGTGELFF,TGTGCCAGTAGTATCGAAGCTAGCCTTGGCACCGGGGAGCTGTTTTTT
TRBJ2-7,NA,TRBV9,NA,CASSVAGDGYEQYF,TGTGCCAGCAGCGTAGCCGGGGACGGGTACGAGCAGTACTTC
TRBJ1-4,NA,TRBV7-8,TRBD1,CASSARDSNYLGKLFF,TGTGCCAGCAGCGCCAGGGACAGCAACTATCTCGGAAAACTGTTTTTT
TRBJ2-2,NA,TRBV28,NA,CASWRTNTGELFF,TGTGCCAGCTGGAGGACGAACACCGGGGAGCTGTTTTTT
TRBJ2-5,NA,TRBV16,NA,CASSSAGREYF,TGTGCCAGCAGCTCCGCGGGAAGGGAGTACTTC
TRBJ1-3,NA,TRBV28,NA,CASSTQRGGNTIYF,TGTGCCAGCAGTACCCAGAGAGGTGGAAACACCATATATTTT
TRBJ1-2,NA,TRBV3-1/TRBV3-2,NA,CASSQVNSYGYTF,TGTGCCAGCAGCCAAGTAAACTCCTATGGCTACACCTTC
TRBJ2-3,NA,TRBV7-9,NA,CASSRNLRDQHFTDTQYF,TGTGCCAGCAGCCGGAACCTCCGGGACCAACATTTCACAGATACGCAGTATTTT
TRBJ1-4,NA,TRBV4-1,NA,CASSQELRSANEKLFF,TGCGCCAGCAGCCAAGAATTGCGGTCGGCCAATGAAAAACTGTTTTTT
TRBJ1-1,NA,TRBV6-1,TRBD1,CASSEAGQGVTEAFF,TGTGCCAGCAGTGAAGCGGGCCAGGGGGTGACTGAAGCTTTCTTT
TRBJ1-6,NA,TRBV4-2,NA,CASSQVRTISYNSPLHF,TGTGCCAGCAGCCAAGTAAGGACGATCTCCTATAATTCACCCCTCCACTTT
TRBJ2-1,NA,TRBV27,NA,CASKRGGAYNEQFF,TGTGCCAGCAAGAGGGGCGGTGCTTACAATGAGCAGTTCTTC
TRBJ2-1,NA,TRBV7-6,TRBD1,CASSPPGQGRLNEQFF,TGTGCCAGCAGTCCGCCTGGACAGGGGCGCCTCAATGAGCAGTTCTTC
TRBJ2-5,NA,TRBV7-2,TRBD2,CASSPLGLAGATQETQYF,TGTGCCAGCAGCCCGCTTGGACTAGCGGGGGCGACACAAGAGACCCAGTACTTC
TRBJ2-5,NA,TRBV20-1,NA,CSAEGLETQYF,TGCAGTGCTGAAGGGTTGGAGACCCAGTACTTC
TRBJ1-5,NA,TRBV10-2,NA,CASSDVGAGNQPQHF,TGCGCCAGCAGTGATGTGGGGGCAGGCAATCAGCCCCAGCATTTT
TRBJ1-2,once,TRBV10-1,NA,CASSDQGTFNYGYTF,TGCGCCAGCAGTGATCAGGGGACCTTTAACTATGGCTACACCTTC
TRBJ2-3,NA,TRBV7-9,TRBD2,CASSNLQTSGRVTDTQYF,TGTGCCAGCAGCAACCTACAGACTAGCGGGAGGGTAACAGATACGCAGTATTTT
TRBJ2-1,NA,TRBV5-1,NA,CASSLAPGGHNEQFF,TGCGCCAGCAGCTTGGCCCCAGGGGGGCACAATGAGCAGTTCTTC
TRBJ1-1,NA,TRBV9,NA,CASSVGGRGGNTEAFF,TGTGCCAGCAGCGTAGGGGGACGGGGAGGGAACACTGAAGCTTTCTTT
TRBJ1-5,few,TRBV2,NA,CASTRSGGSNQPQHF,TGTGCCAGCACCCGGTCGGGGGGAAGCAATCAGCCCCAGCATTTT
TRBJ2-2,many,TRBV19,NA,CASSISGGRDGELFF,TGTGCCAGTAGTATATCGGGGGGCCGGGACGGGGAGCTGTTTTTT
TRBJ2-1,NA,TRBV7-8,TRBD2,CASSQLRLTSGRAGRYNEQFF,TGTGCCAGCAGCCAACTTCGCCTGACTAGCGGGAGGGCCGGGAGATACAATGAGCAGTTCTTC
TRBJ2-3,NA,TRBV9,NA,CASSVGVFKDTQYF,TGTGCCAGCAGCGTAGGAGTGTTTAAAGATACGCAGTATTTT
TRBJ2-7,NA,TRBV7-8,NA,CASSPRVASYEQYF,TGTGCCAGCAGCCCCCGAGTAGCGTCCTACGAGCAGTACTTC
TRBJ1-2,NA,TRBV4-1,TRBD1,CASSQGLYRDRGNTF,TGCGCCAGCAGCCAAGGCCTATACCGGGACAGGGGGAACACCTTC
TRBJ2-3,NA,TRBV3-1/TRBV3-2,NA,CASSQEQLGTDTQYF,TGTGCCAGCAGCCAAGAGCAACTCGGGACAGATACGCAGTATTTT
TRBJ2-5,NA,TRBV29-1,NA,CSVEGGPQETQYF,TGCAGCGTTGAGGGCGGCCCACAAGAGACCCAGTACTTC
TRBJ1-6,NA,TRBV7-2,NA,CASSFFGRGNSPLHF,TGTGCCAGCAGCTTTTTCGGGCGAGGTAATTCACCCCTCCACTTT
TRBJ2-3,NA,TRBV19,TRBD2,CASSILAGPGGTDTQYF,TGTGCCAGTAGTATCCTAGCGGGACCAGGGGGCACAGATACGCAGTATTTT